This record concerns one TCR beta chain sequence. Its antigen is unknown. The CDR3 is 14 residues long. Germline assignment: CDR1 SGDLS and CDR2 YYNGEE. V shed 7 bases, J shed 3 bases, and the junction held 7 bases outside the gene matches. The sample belongs to a study of T cell repertoires in cytomegalovirus infection. Across the study: Epitope selection comprised recently identified HLA-C-restricted CMV epitopes and well-studied HLA-B-restricted CMV epitopes. Public signatures in TCR beta pointed to CMV infection and matching HLA type.

Study-wide results and caveats: Summed frequency of public TCR beta families distinguished CMV carriers with the relevant HLA.

TCRdb reprocessed the reads via MiXCR and lists one record per CDR3 protein. The table shows roughly 150,000 distinct CDR3 sequences, with 20% to 25% occurring only once. Material: CD8+ T cells from cultured PBMCs, obtained from culture after CMV antigen stimulation. The sequence was collected from a human donor in good health (CMV status not recorded). Some clones in this sample may be carry-over from other donors' samples. The V gene is TRBV9, the J gene TRBJ2-7; TRBD1 aligns across 10 bases. The CDR3 DNA sequence: TGTGCCAGCCACCGGGACAGGGGAGTCTACGAGCAGTACTTC. Its protein is CASHRDRGVYEQYF.